The T cell receptor beta chain described here comes from a study of blood T cells in healthy people across ages. Study-level findings and limits: Percentage of naive T cells showed a strong correlation with TCR beta diversity.

Germline lookup yields CDR1 MNHEY and CDR2 SMNVEV (reference sequence). V was shortened by 3 bases and J by 7 bases, with 12 bases between the two germline ends. The CDR3 runs to 13 residues. A J-beta primer mix and a sample-barcoded 5' primer were used in a second PCR of about 7 to 12 cycles. Each CDR3 protein gets one entry after TCRdb re-called the 5' RACE reads with MiXCR. The data show about a million distinct CDR3 sequences, with about 48% seen just once and about an eighth held by the top ten. About this clonotype: No antigen is known for it.

The TCR originated in a young man in good health. The source material was blood. V usage is TRBV27 and J usage is TRBJ1-1, with D tentatively TRBD1 (5 bases). The CDR3 DNA follows: TGTGCCAGCAGTTTTCTAGGGGCCAATGAAGCTTTCTTT. The encoded protein is CASSFLGANEAFF.